A selection of T cell receptor beta chains follows, all from one sample in a study of shared T cell receptors in the human thymus. The repertoire was sequenced with immunoSEQ multiplex PCR; TCRdb's copy has only in-frame clones and lacks some. The profile shows approximately 730,000 clones, approximately 83% of them singletons. The same data also contributed to another study, on human thymus T cells.

Sequenced: thymocytes. Receptors originate from a girl in the first two years of life with a congenital heart defect. Both conserved end residues are part of each CDR3. D genes are given only for firm matches. Not every row has a clone size; where given, it reads once, few, many or a size class.

>.|.|TRBV5-1|TRBJ1-3
TGCGCCAGCAGCTCTTACACCATATATTTT
CASSSYTIYF
>few|.|TRBV4-1|TRBJ2-2
TGCGCCAGCAGCCCCCAGGACCGACAGGTTAACACCGGGGAGCTGTTTTTT
CASSPQDRQVNTGELFF
>.|.|TRBV6-5|TRBJ1-1
TGTGCCAGCAGACACTGGACGGACAAGAACACTGAAGCTTTCTTT
CASRHWTDKNTEAFF
>.|TRBD1|TRBV6-1|TRBJ2-4
TGTGCCAGCAACTCAGGGGGCGACGGAAACATTCAGTACTTC
CASNSGGDGNIQYF
>.|TRBD1|TRBV6-1|TRBJ2-3
TGTGCCATCGAGACAGGGTCCCTCACAGATACGCAGTATTTT
CAIETGSLTDTQYF
>.|.|TRBV27|TRBJ1-1
TGTGCCACCAACGAACCGGGGAACACTGAAGCTTTCTTT
CATNEPGNTEAFF
>.|.|TRBV6-5|TRBJ1-2
TGTGCCAGCATGGCCTACAGTAACTATGGCTACACCTTC
CASMAYSNYGYTF
>.|.|TRBV6-1|TRBJ2-2
TGTGCCAGCAGTGAAGCCCCGGCGCAGGGGTACACCGGGGAGCTGTTTTTT
CASSEAPAQGYTGELFF
>.|.|TRBV28|TRBJ1-5
TGTGCCAGCAGTTTTTGCAGGGGCGACAATCAGCCCCAGCATTTT
CASSFCRGDNQPQHF
>.|TRBD1|TRBV19|TRBJ1-2
TGTGCCAGTAAACTAAGGGGGCATGGCTACACCTTC
CASKLRGHGYTF
>.|.|TRBV7-9|TRBJ1-2
TGTGCCAGCAGCTTAGGTAAAGGAGGAGAAGATGTCTATGGCTACACCTTC
CASSLGKGGEDVYGYTF
>.|TRBD1|TRBV25-1|TRBJ1-4
TGTGCCAGCAGTGTAGCGAGAGGCGGGACAGGTCTTCCTAAACTGTTTTTT
CASSVARGGTGLPKLFF
>.|.|TRBV4-1|TRBJ2-3
TGCGCCAGCAGCTTGACTACCACAGATACGCAGTATTTT
CASSLTTTDTQYF
>.|TRBD1|TRBV5-6|TRBJ1-3
TGTGCCAGCAGCCAATACAGGGGGCATTCTGGAAACACCATATATTTT
CASSQYRGHSGNTIYF
>.|.|TRBV28|TRBJ1-5
TGTGCCAGCAGTTTCGGGGTTAGCAATCAGCCCCAGCATTTT
CASSFGVSNQPQHF
>.|TRBD1|TRBV28|TRBJ2-3
TGTGCCAGCAGTTTATTGGAGAGGGGGCCTGCGACAGATACGCAGTATTTT
CASSLLERGPATDTQYF
>.|TRBD2|TRBV4-3|TRBJ2-2
TGCGCCAGCAGCCATAGGACTAGCGGGGGTTTCACCGGGGAGCTGTTTTTT
CASSHRTSGGFTGELFF
>.|TRBD2|TRBV14|TRBJ2-7
TGTGCCAGCAGCCAGAGGGGTTTGACTAGCGGGGGCCCCCACTCCTACGAGCAGTACTTC
CASSQRGLTSGGPHSYEQYF
>.|TRBD1|TRBV6-5|TRBJ1-2
TGTGCCAGCAGATTCCAGGGGGTCTATGGCTACACCTTC
CASRFQGVYGYTF
>.|TRBD1|TRBV10-3|TRBJ2-5
TGTGCCATCAGCAGACAGGGTGGGGAGACCCAGTACTTC
CAISRQGGETQYF
>.|.|TRBV6-5|TRBJ1-2
TGTGCCAGCAGTCCTCGCCCCCGGGGGGGTAGGGGCTACACCTTC
CASSPRPRGGRGYTF
>.|.|TRBV7-6|TRBJ2-3
TGTGCCAGCAGCTTAGACGGGGAAGGGGATACGCAGTATTTT
CASSLDGEGDTQYF
>.|.|TRBV10-3|TRBJ2-7
TGTGCCATCAGTGAGTCGATCGCCCTTAGCTCCTACGAGCAGTACTTC
CAISESIALSSYEQYF
>.|.|TRBV9|TRBJ1-2
TGTGCCAGCAGAGGGGGTAGGGGCTACACCTTC
CASRGGRGYTF
>.|.|TRBV18|TRBJ1-2
TGTGCCAGCTCACCACCGGACAGATCCTATGGCTACACCTTC
CASSPPDRSYGYTF
>.|.|TRBV5-6|TRBJ1-5
TGTGCCAGCAGTTTGGGTGGCACCAATAGCAATCAGCCCCAGCATTTT
CASSLGGTNSNQPQHF
>.|TRBD2|TRBV5-1|TRBJ2-2
TGCGCCAGCAGCTCCAATAAACTGACTAGCGGGGGGAACACCGGGGAGCTGTTTTTT
CASSSNKLTSGGNTGELFF
>few|.|TRBV27|TRBJ2-1
TGTGCCAGCAGTTACTGTACGGCGGGGTCCAGCAATGAGCAGTTCTTC
CASSYCTAGSSNEQFF
>.|TRBD1|TRBV11-2|TRBJ1-1
TGTGCCAGCAGCTCTGGACAGGGAATTCTACTGCGGGCTTTCTTT
CASSSGQGILLRAFF
>.|TRBD1|TRBV7-2|TRBJ1-2
TGTGCCAGCAGCCGGGCAGGGGGAGGCTACACCTTC
CASSRAGGGYTF
>.|TRBD1|TRBV7-9|TRBJ1-3
TGTGCCAGCAGCCAGGGGGTCAGCTCTGGAAACACCATATATTTT
CASSQGVSSGNTIYF
>.|.|TRBV29-1|TRBJ2-5
TGCAGCTGCGGCCCCCAAGAGACCCAGTACTTC
CSCGPQETQYF
>.|.|TRBV28|TRBJ1-1
TGTGCCAGCAACGGACAGTCGAACACTGAAGCTTTCTTT
CASNGQSNTEAFF
>.|.|TRBV6-5|TRBJ2-5
TGTGCCAGCACCCAACTGGGTCGCTGGGAGACCCAGTACTTC
CASTQLGRWETQYF
>few|.|TRBV5-1|TRBJ2-5
TGCGCCAGCAGCTTGTACTGGCTACGGGGCCAAGAGACCCAGTACTTC
CASSLYWLRGQETQYF
>.|.|TRBV6-1|TRBJ1-5
TGTGCCAGCAGTGGGATACAGGCGTGCAATCAGCCCCAGCATTTT
CASSGIQACNQPQHF
>.|.|TRBV7-2|TRBJ1-3
TGTGCCAGCAGCCCCGCTACAGGGTATGATGGAAACACCATATATTTT
CASSPATGYDGNTIYF
>.|.|TRBV7-6|TRBJ2-5
TGTGCCAGCAGCTCTCTCGGGAGATTGCAAGAGACCCAGTACTTC
CASSSLGRLQETQYF
>once|.|TRBV30|TRBJ1-1
TGTGCCTCGGGAGGTCGGGCTTTCTTT
CASGGRAFF
>few|.|TRBV5-6|TRBJ1-2
TGTGCCAGCACAACTGTAGCTAACTATGGCTACACCTTC
CASTTVANYGYTF
>.|.|TRBV28|TRBJ2-5
TGTGCCAGCAGTCCTGCTGATCAGGGTTGGGTGGTTACATGGATGGGAGAGACCCAGTACTTC
CASSPADQGWVVTWMGETQYF
>.|TRBD1|TRBV12-5|TRBJ2-3
TGTGCTAGTGGTTTGGACAGGACAGGGGCGGAAGATACGCAGTATTTT
CASGLDRTGAEDTQYF